What follows are 19 T cell receptor beta chains derived from one specimen sequenced in a study of T cell responses to AZD1222 COVID-19 vaccine. Clones were read by immunoSEQ multiplex PCR, and TCRdb kept only the in-frame ones, dropping some. The sample has over 100,000 clones, roughly 92% seen once; the top ten hold around 1.7%. This specimen was peripheral blood, taken on day 0 of AZD1222 vaccination. The origin of the receptors is an adult in good health.

The V gene is TRBV5-1, the J gene TRBJ1-1; 9 nucleotides line up with TRBD1. The CDR3 sequence is 14 residues long. J lost 4 bases, V lost 0 bases, and 1 base had no gene match. Germline V gene sequence: CDR1 SGHRS, CDR2 YFSETQ. The CDR3 bases are TGCGCCAGCAGCTTGGGGACAGGGGTCACTGAAGCTTTCTTT. It yields the protein CASSLGTGVTEAFF.

In this sample, this clone turned up a few times. The chain uses TRBV11-2 and TRBJ2-7; D is uncertain. The V gene lost 5 bases and the J gene lost 3 bases, with 8 bases spanning the gap. Per the germline V gene, CDR1 is SGHAT and CDR2 is FQNNGV. The CDR3 is 12 residues long. In DNA form, the CDR3 reads TGTGCCAGCAGCGTATACAGCTACGAGCAGTACGTC. Its translation is CASSVYSYEQYV.

The V gene is TRBV7-2, the J gene TRBJ1-2; D remains ambiguous. This CDR3 spans 15 amino acids. The germline V gene encodes CDR1 SGHTA and CDR2 FQGNSA. The V and J ends lost 1 base and 4 bases respectively, with 13 bases between them. The DNA for the CDR3 is TGTGCCAGCAGCTTAGAGGGCAGATACGGCTATGGCTACACCTTC. Residues: CASSLEGRYGYGYTF.

This rearrangement joins TRBV14 to TRBJ2-1, with 12 bases that match TRBD2. CDR1 and CDR2 (germline): SGHDN, FVKESK. This CDR3 region has 15 residues. V was clipped by 7 bases and J by 8 bases; unmatched bases: 9. The DNA for the CDR3 is TGTGCCAGCACTTGGAGGGCTAGCGGGAGGGATGAGCAGTTCTTC. Its protein is CASTWRASGRDEQFF.

The V and J genes are TRBV5-4 and TRBJ2-1, with a weak D call TRBD1 (6 bases). Trimming stripped 4 bases from V and 5 bases from J, with 16 bases between. The germline V gene encodes CDR1 SGHNT and CDR2 YYREEE (reference sequence). The CDR3 is made up of 15 amino acids. CDR3 sequence: CASSPEVGGNNEQFF. CDR3 nucleotides: TGTGCCAGCAGCCCCGAGGTAGGGGGAAACAATGAGCAGTTCTTC.

This clone was detected once. The chain recombines TRBV6-4 with TRBJ1-2, with D unresolved. CDR1 and CDR2 (germline): MRHNA, SNTAGT. The CDR3 is 15 residues long. V lost 8 bases and J 2 bases, leaving 18 bases between the germline ends. The CDR3 protein is CASRPGGSENYGYTF. DNA of the CDR3: TGTGCCAGCCGCCCGGGAGGGAGTGAAAACTATGGCTACACCTTC.

This chain links TRBV19 with TRBJ1-6; TRBD1 agrees at 7 bases. The J segment lost 6 bases and the V segment lost 3 bases, leaving 11 bases of the junction unmatched. The length of the CDR3 is 17 residues. Germline loops: CDR1 LNHDA, CDR2 SQIVND (reference sequence). CDR3 nucleotide sequence: TGTGCCAGTAGTATCTTGACAGGGCCTACGATTAATTCACCCCTCCACTTT. Translating it yields CASSILTGPTINSPLHF. The full variable domain, rest sourced from reference TRBV19 and TRBJ1-6, is DGGITQSPKYLFRKEGQNVTLSCEQNLNHDAMYWYRQDPGQGLRLIYYSQIVNDFQKGDIAEGYSVSREKKESFPLTVTSAQKNPTAFYLCASSILTGPTINSPLHFGNGTRLTVT.

The rearrangement uses TRBV29-1 and TRBJ1-1; D unclear. V was cut by 3 bases and J by 8 bases, with 10 bases left in between. Germline assignment: CDR1 SQVTM and CDR2 ANQGSEA. The CDR3 is made up of 11 amino acids. The CDR3 spells CSVDGSREAFF. The CDR3 DNA is TGCAGCGTTGACGGCAGCAGGGAAGCTTTCTTT.

This chain connects TRBV14 to TRBJ1-1, with a possible D match to TRBD1 (6 bases). Germline-derived CDR1 and CDR2 are SGHDN and FVKESK. This CDR3 is 14 amino acids long. V shed 4 bases and J shed 4 bases, with 13 bases lying between them. The CDR3 DNA is TGTGCCAGCAGCCCTTCAGGGGTGTTCACTGAAGCTTTCTTT. This codes for CASSPSGVFTEAFF. Combining the CDR3 with reference TRBV14 and TRBJ1-1 gives the whole variable domain EAGVTQFPSHSVIEKGQTVTLRCDPISGHDNLYWYRRVMGKEIKFLLHFVKESKQDESGMPNNRFLAERTGGTYSTLKVQPAELEDSGVYFCASSPSGVFTEAFFGQGTRLTVV.

This chain connects TRBV3-1 (or the pseudogene TRBV3-2) to TRBJ2-3, with 7 bases lining up with TRBD2. Germline lookup yields CDR1 LGHDT and CDR2 YNNKEL (reference sequence). Trimming took 1 base from V and 3 from J; bases not matched to a gene: 10. The CDR3 extends over 17 amino acids. CDR3 sequence reads: CASSQGRAGEGTDTQYF. DNA for the CDR3: TGTGCCAGCAGCCAAGGAAGGGCGGGAGAAGGGACAGATACGCAGTATTTT.

The rearrangement uses TRBV7-9 and TRBJ1-5; TRBD1 matches at 9 bases. Germline CDR1 reads SEHNR; CDR2 reads FQNEAQ (reference sequence). The J segment lost 7 bases and the V segment lost 4 bases, leaving 8 bases of the junction unmatched. This CDR3 is 15 amino acids long. The CDR3 loop is CASSSGDRDGQPQHF. The CDR3 region has the DNA TGTGCCAGCAGCTCAGGGGACAGGGACGGGCAGCCCCAGCATTTT.

The chain uses TRBV28 and TRBJ1-2, with TRBD1 matching over 10 bases. The ends lost 6 bases at V and 4 bases at J; junction bases unmatched: 2. CDR1 and CDR2 from the germline V gene are MDHEN and SYDVKM. The CDR3 runs 13 residues. The CDR3 nucleotides are TGTGCCAGCAGGACAGGGGGCACCTATGGCTACACCTTC. Translation gives CASRTGGTYGYTF.

This clone has a single count. The chain links TRBV2 to TRBJ2-3; no definite D call. Germline V gene lookup returns CDR1 SNHLY and CDR2 FYNNEI. V lost 4 bases and J 0 bases, leaving 8 bases between the germline ends. CDR3 length: 14 amino acids. The CDR3 is CASSGGFSTDTQYF. The CDR3 region has the DNA TGTGCCAGCAGTGGGGGTTTTAGCACAGATACGCAGTATTTT.

This chain joins TRBV10-3 and TRBJ2-7, with 11 bases that match TRBD2. Per germline, CDR1 ENHRY and CDR2 SYGVKD. CDR3 size: 16 residues. J gave up 2 bases and V 5 bases, and 8 bases lay outside the gene matches. CDR3 nucleotides: TGTGCCATCAGTCAAGGAGGGACTAGCGGAGCCTACGAGCAGTACGTC. It encodes CAISQGGTSGAYEQYV.

The V call is TRBV5-1, the J call TRBJ2-3, with D perhaps being TRBD1 or TRBD2 (5 bases each). Germline V gene data show CDR1 as SGHRS and CDR2 as YFSETQ. The CDR3 totals 15 residues. V was pared by 2 bases and J by 0 bases, with 10 bases between. CDR3 in amino acids: CASSLYGASTDTQYF. The CDR3 bases are TGCGCCAGCAGCTTATACGGGGCGAGCACAGATACGCAGTATTTT.

CDR3 sequence (DNA): TGTGCCTGGAATCTAGCGGGAGGGCCAGATACGCAGTATTTT. Protein sequence: CAWNLAGGPDTQYF. The V call is TRBV30, the J call TRBJ2-3, with 12 bases lining up with TRBD2. Germline-derived CDR1 and CDR2 are GTSNPN and SVGIG (reference sequence). The CDR3 has 14 residues. V shed 4 bases, J shed 4 bases, and the junction held 3 bases outside the gene matches.

V usage is TRBV3-1 (or the pseudogene TRBV3-2) and J usage is TRBJ1-2; 8 bases align to TRBD1. With 0 bases clipped from V and 8 bases from J, the junction kept 2 bases outside the gene matches. This CDR3 region has 13 residues. Germline values: CDR1 LGHDT, CDR2 YNNKEL (reference sequence). The CDR3 region is CASSQDRGLGYTF. For the CDR3, the DNA is TGTGCCAGCAGCCAAGACAGGGGGCTGGGCTACACCTTC.

The rearrangement joins TRBV11-3 to TRBJ1-1; the D gene is possibly TRBD1 (6 bases). The germline V gene encodes CDR1 SGHNT and CDR2 YENEEA. The CDR3 runs to 14 residues. The germline V and J ends were trimmed by 3 bases and 1 base, with 9 bases remaining between them. This chain's CDR3 is CASSFTGWNTEAFF. In DNA form, the CDR3 reads TGTGCCAGCAGCTTCACAGGGTGGAACACTGAAGCTTTCTTT. The whole variable domain, filled in from reference TRBV11-3 and TRBJ1-1, reads EAGVVQSPRYKIIEKKQPVAFWCNPISGHNTLYWYLQNLGQGPELLIRYENEEAVDDSQLPKDRFSAERLKGVDSTLKIQPAELGDSAVYLCASSFTGWNTEAFFGQGTRLTVV.

Of note for this clone: At one of its ends the junction is not consistent with the germline gene, which may arise from a read error. V is TRBV5-8 and J is TRBJ2-3; perhaps TRBD2 as D (7 bases). The CDR3 spans 14 residues. Germline V lookup: CDR1 SGHTS, CDR2 YDEGEE. As DNA, the CDR3 is TGTGCCAGCAGATTGGGGGGGGGCGCAGATACGCAGTATTTT. It specifies CASRLGGGADTQYF. The complete variable domain, with remaining parts taken from reference TRBV5-8 and TRBJ2-3, reads EAGVTQSPTHLIKTRGQQATLRCSPISGHTSVYWYQQALGLGLQFLLWYDEGEERNRGNFPPRFSGRQFPNYSSELNVNALELEDSALYLCASRLGGGADTQYFGPGTRLTVL.